Only a few counts were recorded for the clone carrying this T cell receptor (beta chain). The CDR3 totals 14 residues. This sample is part of a study of blood T cell repertoires in COVID-19. The overall study: From T cells, B-cell-depleted T cells, or PBMCs came the material, which was cDNA or gDNA.

Produced via immunoSEQ multiplex PCR; TCRdb's table is partial and in-frame only. Among 150,000 or so clones listed, around 83% were seen once. This TCR derives from a woman aged 45-60 years with acute or convalescent COVID-19. The sample was peripheral blood. This chain links TRBV21-1 with TRBJ1-2; the table names TRBD1, a call not compared with the DNA. TRBV21-1 is designated a pseudogene. The CDR3: CASSTMGQKYGYTF. The CDR3, as DNA: TGTGCCAGCAGCACCATGGGACAGAAGTATGGCTACACCTTC.